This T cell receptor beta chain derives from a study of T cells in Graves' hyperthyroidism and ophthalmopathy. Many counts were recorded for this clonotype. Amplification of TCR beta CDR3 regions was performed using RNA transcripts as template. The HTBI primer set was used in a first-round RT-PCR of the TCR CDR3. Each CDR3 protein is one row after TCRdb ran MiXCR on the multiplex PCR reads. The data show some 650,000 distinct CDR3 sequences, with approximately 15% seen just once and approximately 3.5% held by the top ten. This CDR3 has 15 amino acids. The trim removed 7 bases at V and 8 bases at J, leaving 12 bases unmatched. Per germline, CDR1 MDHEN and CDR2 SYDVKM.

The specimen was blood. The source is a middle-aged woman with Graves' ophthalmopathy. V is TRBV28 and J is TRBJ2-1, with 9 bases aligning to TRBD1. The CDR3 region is CASKPRDRALDEQFF. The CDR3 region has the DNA TGTGCCAGCAAACCACGGGACAGGGCTTTGGATGAGCAGTTCTTC.